Sequencing of this T cell receptor (beta chain) was carried out in a study of CD8 T cells in Susac syndrome. It was with random hexamers that about 0.45 to 1 ug RNA was reverse transcribed. Amplification of TCR beta CDR3 spanned 54 Vbeta and 13 Jbeta via immunoSEQ multiplex PCR. TCRdb analysed the immunoSEQ multiplex PCR reads with MiXCR anew, one entry per CDR3 protein. In the table there are 77,000 or so distinct CDR3 sequences, about 93% of which are singletons. The CDR3 has 17 amino acids. With 2 bases removed from V and 2 bases from J, the gap between germline ends came to 18 bases. Looked up from germline, CDR1 is SEHNR and CDR2 is FQNEAQ (reference sequence).

The chain has TRBV7-9 and TRBJ1-1, with TRBD1 as a possible D gene (5 bases). Sequencing was carried out using CD4+ T cells from PBMCs. The sequence was obtained from a human donor with Susac syndrome. CDR3 DNA sequence: TGTGCCAGCAGCTTACCTAGAGGCCAGGGAAGTAACACTGAAGCTTTCTTT. The encoded protein is CASSLPRGQGSNTEAFF.